This T cell receptor (beta chain) was sequenced in a study of response to subunit inactivated influenza vaccine. The study's findings and limits: Researchers suggested that each seasonal influenza vaccination recruits few new T cells.

Using its own MiXCR run on the RT-PCR reads, TCRdb lists one record per CDR3 protein. This sample has more than 450,000 distinct CDR3 sequences, with around 8% found just once. Many counts were recorded for this clonotype. The target antigen is unknown. Unmatched junction bases numbered 4, after V lost 5 bases and J lost 5 bases. This CDR3 is built from 15 residues. This TCR was recovered from a man aged 50 to 69 who received an inactivated influenza vaccine. This chain connects TRBV12-3 or TRBV12-4 to TRBJ2-2, with 11 bases fitting TRBD1. The specimen was PBMCs from blood, collected 23 months after vaccination. CDR3 nucleotide sequence: TGTGCCAGCAGTACCGGACAGGGGGCGACCGGGGAGCTGTTTTTT. Translating it yields CASSTGQGATGELFF.